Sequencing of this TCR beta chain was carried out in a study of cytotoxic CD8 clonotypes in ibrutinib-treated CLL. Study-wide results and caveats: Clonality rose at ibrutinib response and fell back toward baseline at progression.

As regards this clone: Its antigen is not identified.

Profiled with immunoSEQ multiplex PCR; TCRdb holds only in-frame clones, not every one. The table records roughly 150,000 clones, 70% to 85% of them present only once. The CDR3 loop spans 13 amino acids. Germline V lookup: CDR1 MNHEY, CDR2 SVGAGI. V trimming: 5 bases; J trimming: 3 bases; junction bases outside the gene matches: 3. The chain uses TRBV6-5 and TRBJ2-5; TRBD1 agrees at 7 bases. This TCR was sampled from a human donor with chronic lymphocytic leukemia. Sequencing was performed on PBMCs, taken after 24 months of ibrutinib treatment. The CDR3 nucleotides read TGTGCCAGCAGTCGACAGGGTAAAGAGACCCAGTACTTC. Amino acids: CASSRQGKETQYF.